Following are 11 T cell receptor beta chains from one sample sequenced in a study of OX40 agonist ivuxolimab in advanced cancers. Library creation used the immunoSEQ multiplex PCR assay. TCRdb stores this immuneACCESS table with in-frame sequences only. Part of the clones is absent; in the studies checked, under half of the shortfall reflects unresolved V genes, and no reason is known for the rest. Counted in this sample were fewer than 90,000 clones; about 88% of them appeared once. Approximately 0.26% of the sample goes to the ten largest clones. The sequences come from CD4+ or CD8+ T cells sorted from blood, collected in a trial of the OX40 agonist ivuxolimab. The receptor set was obtained from an adult with an advanced solid tumor such as melanoma, head and neck, liver or kidney cancer.

The chain joins TRBV16 to TRBJ1-4; perhaps TRBD1 as D (5 bases). Trimming pared 7 bases from V and 11 bases from J, leaving 17 bases between. Germline V gene data show CDR1 as KGHSY and CDR2 as FQNENV. The CDR3 totals 13 residues. In DNA, the CDR3 is TGTGCCAGCAACCAGGGCCCCGGAAGTAAACTGTTTTTT. Translation: CASNQGPGSKLFF.

The V gene is TRBV12-5, the J gene TRBJ2-1; the match to TRBD1 covers 9 bases. CDR1 is LGHNT, CDR2 FRNRAP, per germline. The CDR3 runs 14 residues. V shed 1 base and J 15 bases; nucleotides not matched to a gene: 10. The CDR3 spells CASGLGGVGTGWFF. Here the CDR3 DNA reads TGTGCTAGTGGTTTGGGAGGCGTGGGGACAGGGTGGTTCTTC. Looking up the rest from reference TRBV12-5 and TRBJ2-1 gives the full variable domain: DARVTQTPRHKVTEMGQEVTMRCQPILGHNTVFWYRQTMMQGLELLAYFRNRAPLDDSGMPKDRFSAEMPDATLATLKIQPSEPRDSAVYFCASGLGGVGTGWFFGPGTRLTVL.

This chain links TRBV29-1 with TRBJ2-7; 7 bases agree with TRBD2. Per germline, CDR1 SQVTM and CDR2 ANQGSEA. V trimming: 3 bases; J trimming: 7 bases; junction bases outside the gene matches: 9. The CDR3 sequence is 13 residues long. Here the CDR3 DNA reads TGCAGCGTTGAGCGTCTAGCGGCCGGGGAGCAGTACTTC. Translating gives CSVERLAAGEQYF.

This chain joins TRBV6-1 and TRBJ1-4; possible D gene TRBD1, 6 bases. Germline V gene sequence: CDR1 MNHNS, CDR2 SASEGT. V was shortened by 5 bases and J by 7 bases, with 11 bases between the two germline ends. This CDR3 has 13 amino acids. For the CDR3, the DNA is TGTGCCAGCAGTCTACAGGGCTCTGAAAAACTGTTTTTT. It encodes CASSLQGSEKLFF.

The rearrangement uses TRBV18 and TRBJ2-3; D tentatively fits TRBD1 or TRBD2 (6 bases each). V lost 0 bases and J 6 bases, leaving 16 bases between the germline ends. The CDR3 spans 16 residues. Germline V CDR1 and CDR2: KGHSH, LQKENI. The CDR3 region is CASSPPWGANLDTQYF. The CDR3 coding sequence is TGTGCCAGCTCACCACCGTGGGGGGCTAACTTGGATACGCAGTATTTT. Supplemented by reference TRBV18 and TRBJ2-3, the full variable domain reads NAGVMQNPRHLVRRRGQEARLRCSPMKGHSHVYWYRQLPEEGLKFMVYLQKENIIDESGMPKERFSAEFPKEGPSILRIQQVVRGDSAAYFCASSPPWGANLDTQYFGPGTRLTVL.

This clone was seen a single time. This chain connects TRBV19 to TRBJ1-3; a possible D gene is TRBD1 (5 bases). V dropped 8 bases and J dropped 0 bases, with 14 bases sitting between them. This CDR3 comprises 15 residues. Germline CDR1 LNHDA, CDR2 SQIVND (reference sequence). DNA for the CDR3: TGTGCCAGTGGTCAGTCAGGGTCCTCTGGAAACACCATATATTTT. It codes for CASGQSGSSGNTIYF. Full variable domain (rest looked up from reference TRBV19 and TRBJ1-3): DGGITQSPKYLFRKEGQNVTLSCEQNLNHDAMYWYRQDPGQGLRLIYYSQIVNDFQKGDIAEGYSVSREKKESFPLTVTSAQKNPTAFYLCASGQSGSSGNTIYFGEGSWLTVV.

There are a few counts of this clone. The chain employs TRBV5-6 and TRBJ2-3, with unresolved D. Deletions cut 0 bases from V and 6 bases from J, with 11 bases between. Germline V gene lookup returns CDR1 SGHDT and CDR2 YYEEEE. CDR3 length: 14 amino acids. Here the CDR3 reads CASSLAGRRDTQYF. The CDR3 DNA sequence: TGTGCCAGCAGCTTGGCCGGTCGCCGGGATACGCAGTATTTT.

This chain uses TRBV19 with TRBJ1-2; D might be TRBD1 (5 bases). The ends were cut back, 5 bases at V and 7 bases at J, with 11 bases in the middle. This CDR3 has 12 residues. Germline loops: CDR1 LNHDA, CDR2 SQIVND (reference sequence). The CDR3 DNA sequence: TGTGCCAGTAGTCTGCAGGGATCTGGCTACACCTTC. This sequence encodes CASSLQGSGYTF.

This clone occurred once. This rearrangement joins TRBV5-1 to TRBJ2-2; D is possibly TRBD1 (6 bases). Trimming took off 4 bases at V and 5 bases at J, with 12 bases between the two ends. Germline V gene data show CDR1 as SGHRS and CDR2 as YFSETQ. The CDR3 loop spans 14 amino acids. CDR3 sequence reads: CASSPMGATGELFF. The DNA of the CDR3 is TGCGCCAGCAGCCCGATGGGGGCAACCGGGGAGCTGTTTTTT.

This clone was found once. The CDR3 DNA reads as TGTGCCATCAGTGCCACTAGCGGGGCGAACACCGGGGAGCTGTTTTTT. This gives the protein CAISATSGANTGELFF. The V and J genes are TRBV10-3 and TRBJ2-2, with 10 bases lining up with TRBD2. The V and J ends lost 4 bases and 0 bases, in that order; junction bases with no gene match: 2. The germline gives CDR1 ENHRY, CDR2 SYGVKD. This CDR3 region has 16 residues.

The chain combines TRBV6-5 with TRBJ1-2, with 10 bases matching TRBD1. The CDR3 totals 14 residues. Trimming took 7 bases from V and 2 from J; bases not matched to a gene: 4. The V gene's germline CDR1 is MNHEY and CDR2 SVGAGI. For the CDR3, the DNA is TGTGCCAGCACCGGACAGGGGGGGAACTATGGCTACACCTTC. Its protein product is CASTGQGGNYGYTF.